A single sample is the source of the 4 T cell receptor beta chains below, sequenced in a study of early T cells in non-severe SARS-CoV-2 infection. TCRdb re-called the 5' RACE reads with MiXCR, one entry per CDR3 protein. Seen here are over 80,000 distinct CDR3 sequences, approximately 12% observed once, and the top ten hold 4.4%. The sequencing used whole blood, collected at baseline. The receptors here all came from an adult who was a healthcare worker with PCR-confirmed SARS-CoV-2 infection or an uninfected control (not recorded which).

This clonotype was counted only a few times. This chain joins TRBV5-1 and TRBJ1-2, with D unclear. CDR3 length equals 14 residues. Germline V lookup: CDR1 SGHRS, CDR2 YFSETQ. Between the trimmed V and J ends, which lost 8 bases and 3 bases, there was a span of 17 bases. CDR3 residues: CASSLSGSDYGYTF. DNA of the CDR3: TGCGCCAGTTCACTCAGTGGGTCCGACTATGGCTACACCTTC.

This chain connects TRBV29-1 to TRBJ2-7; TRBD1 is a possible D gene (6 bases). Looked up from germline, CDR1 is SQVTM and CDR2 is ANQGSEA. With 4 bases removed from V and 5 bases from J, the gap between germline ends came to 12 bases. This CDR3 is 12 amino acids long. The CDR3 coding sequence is TGCAGCGTTGGGCATCAGGGGCACGAGCAGTACTTC. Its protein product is CSVGHQGHEQYF.

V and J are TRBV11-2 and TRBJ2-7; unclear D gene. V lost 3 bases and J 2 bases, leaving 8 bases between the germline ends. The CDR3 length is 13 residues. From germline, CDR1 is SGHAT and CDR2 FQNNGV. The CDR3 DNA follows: TGTGCCAGCAGCTTGGGCAGTACCTACGAGCAGTACTTC. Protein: CASSLGSTYEQYF. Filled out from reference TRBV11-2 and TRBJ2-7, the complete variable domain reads EAGVAQSPRYKIIEKRQSVAFWCNPISGHATLYWYQQILGQGPKLLIQFQNNGVVDDSQLPKDRFSAERLKGVDSTLKIQPAKLEDSAVYLCASSLGSTYEQYFGPGTRLTVT.

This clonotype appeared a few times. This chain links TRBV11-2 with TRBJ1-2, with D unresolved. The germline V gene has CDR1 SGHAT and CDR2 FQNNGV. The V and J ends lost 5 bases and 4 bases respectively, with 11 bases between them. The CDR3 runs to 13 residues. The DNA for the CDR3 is TGTGCCAGCAGCACGGACTCTGGCTATGGCTACACCTTC. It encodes CASSTDSGYGYTF.